This is a list of T cell receptor beta chains from one sample in a study of control samples from healthy donors and cancer patients. TCRdb keeps only in-frame clones here, not all; method: immunoSEQ multiplex PCR. The sample lists about 120,000 clones, more than 75% seen once, with about 2.5% in the top ten. Sample: blood. Source of these receptors: a woman in her 70s in good health. Both conserved end residues are part of each CDR3. The order of the fields is V gene, clone size, J gene, CDR3 protein. The size entry is marked missing in some rows and otherwise reads once, few, many or a size class.

>TRBV9|once|TRBJ1-1
CASSAQGGTEAFF
>TRBV5-1|NA|TRBJ1-3
CASSSGTVNSGNTIYF
>TRBV3-1/TRBV3-2|NA|TRBJ2-7
CASSQGLAGDYEQYF
>TRBV12-2|NA|TRBJ1-5
CASRLGTITGTGDQPQHF
>TRBV12-5|once|TRBJ2-1
CASGPGDRSVYNEQFF
>TRBV5-1|NA|TRBJ1-1
CASRMDTEAFF
>TRBV2|NA|TRBJ1-1
CASREGGAGNTEAFF
>TRBV28|few|TRBJ1-3
CASSGQVSSSGNTIYF
>TRBV7-2|NA|TRBJ2-5
CASTLRVAGETQYF
>TRBV19|NA|TRBJ2-7
CARPQGTSYEQYF
>TRBV12-3/TRBV12-4|NA|TRBJ1-1
CAGGEGAGTEAFF
>TRBV5-1|NA|TRBJ2-7
CASSLGHDSYEQYF
>TRBV5-1|NA|TRBJ1-2
CASSLFRGDGYTF
>TRBV7-6|NA|TRBJ2-5
CASSLGGAGRKETQYF
>TRBV18|once|TRBJ1-3
CASSPIQNRGLSGNTIYF
>TRBV7-8|NA|TRBJ1-5
CASSSTNQPQHF
>TRBV7-3|once|TRBJ1-1
CASSSQGQGTEAFF
>TRBV7-3|NA|TRBJ2-1
CASSPLAGGHNEQFF
>TRBV15|NA|TRBJ1-3
CATTPQGSGNTIYF
>TRBV7-2|once|TRBJ2-5
CASSLGRGRGETQYF
>TRBV2|NA|TRBJ2-2
CATEGQGTGELFF
>TRBV2|NA|TRBJ2-3
CASTYGVTDTQYF
>TRBV6-1|NA|TRBJ1-1
CASSEELGLNTEAFF
>TRBV7-8|once|TRBJ1-2
CASSHWGVQEGYYGYTF
>TRBV10-3|NA|TRBJ1-1
CAISDTSNPVEAFF
>TRBV24-1|NA|TRBJ1-2
CATSDSGNDGYTF
>TRBV4-1|NA|TRBJ2-7
CASSQGLKYEQYF
>TRBV5-4|NA|TRBJ2-2
CASSLNRGGKGELFF
>TRBV7-2|NA|TRBJ1-2
CASSSRTGEAYGYTF
>TRBV2|NA|TRBJ1-5
CASSEGAGRPQHF
>TRBV7-3|NA|TRBJ2-3
CASSLYGGEDTQYF
>TRBV24-1|NA|TRBJ2-2
CATSDSGWNTGELFF
>TRBV9|NA|TRBJ1-1
CASSRGLLNTEAFF
>TRBV24-1|NA|TRBJ1-2
CATSDRTGVYGYTF
>TRBV7-9|few|TRBJ1-2
CASSLGFREDYGYTF
>TRBV5-4|NA|TRBJ2-3
CASSLAGGGGLTDTQYF
>TRBV14|NA|TRBJ1-1
CASSQVWGTEAFF
>TRBV11-1|NA|TRBJ1-1
CASSLAYRGGNTEAFF
>TRBV9|NA|TRBJ2-3
CASSVEGMYTDTQYF
>TRBV15|NA|TRBJ1-4
CATSRTGEWGEKLFF
>TRBV24-1|NA|TRBJ1-5
CATSVWVHSNQPQHF
>TRBV7-3|NA|TRBJ1-2
CASSLGWGKGYTF
>TRBV3-1/TRBV3-2|NA|TRBJ2-7
CASSLGTSGYEQYF
>TRBV6-6|NA|TRBJ2-3
CASSYSRTEDTQYF
>TRBV6-2/TRBV6-3|NA|TRBJ1-6
CASSSGTGYSPLHF